This TCR beta chain comes out of a study of CD8 T cells in ankylosing spondylitis. In this sample, this clonotype turned up many times. Its specificity is not known. Study conclusions and caveats: Blood of patients with ankylosing spondylitis appeared to be characterized by a TCR beta motif of fewer than 10 highly homologous variants.

This CDR3 is built from 16 residues. The germline gives CDR1 SGHRS, CDR2 YFSETQ. Trimming cost V 1 base and J 3 bases, with 17 bases left between them. One entry per CDR3 protein results from TCRdb running MiXCR on the 5' RACE reads. The sample holds around 160,000 distinct CDR3 sequences, 11% seen once. This sequence originates from a male donor with ankylosing spondylitis or in good health (not recorded which). This chain joins TRBV5-1 and TRBJ2-7; D ambiguous. Specimen: blood, either unsorted or a sorted T cell fraction (not recorded which). DNA for the CDR3: TGCGCCAGCAGCTTGTCGTCAGCCATAAGTCACTACGAGCAGTACTTC. Amino acid sequence: CASSLSSAISHYEQYF.